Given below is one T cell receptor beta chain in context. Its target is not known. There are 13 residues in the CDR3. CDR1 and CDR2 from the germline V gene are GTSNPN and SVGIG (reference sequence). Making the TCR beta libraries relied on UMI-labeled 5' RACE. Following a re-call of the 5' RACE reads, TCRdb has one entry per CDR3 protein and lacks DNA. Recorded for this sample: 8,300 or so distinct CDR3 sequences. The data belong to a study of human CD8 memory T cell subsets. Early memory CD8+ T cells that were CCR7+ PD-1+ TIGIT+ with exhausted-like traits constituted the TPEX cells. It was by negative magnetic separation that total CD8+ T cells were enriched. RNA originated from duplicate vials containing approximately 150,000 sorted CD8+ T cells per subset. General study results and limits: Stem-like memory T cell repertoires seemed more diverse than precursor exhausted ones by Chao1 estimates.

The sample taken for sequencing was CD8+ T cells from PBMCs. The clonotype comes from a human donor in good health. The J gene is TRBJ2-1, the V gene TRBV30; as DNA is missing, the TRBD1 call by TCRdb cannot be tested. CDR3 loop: CASGQGGFNEQFF.